The clone carrying this T cell receptor beta chain showed up many times. The target antigen is unknown. The sample comes from a study of read filtering for tumor transcriptome and immune sequencing. Study-level information: Revised staging placed 8 or 9 patients in R-ISS I, about 17 in II, more than five in III. Study-level findings and limits: This fraction held mixed bone marrow immune cells after CD138-negative sorting. Single-read clonotypes: 80% to 90% of IR-seq clonotypes (about 4% of reads), 74.6% of RNA-seq clonotypes (approximately 45% of reads).

The CDR3 spans 13 residues. This library used roughly 370 ng RNA and molecular barcoded adaptors spanning alpha/delta and beta/gamma chains. TCRdb recomputed calls from the reads with MiXCR, one row per CDR3 protein. The sample holds tens of thousands of distinct CDR3 sequences, around 20% seen once. Every patient had bone marrow sampled while the disease was active. The chain carries TRBV21-1 and TRBJ1-5. TRBV21-1 is reported as a pseudogene. The clonotype originates from a donor at least 40 years old with multiple myeloma. The sample was a population of CD138-negative cells sorted from bone marrow. CDR3: CASSKKGNQPQHF. CDR3 bases: TGTGCCAGCAGCAAAAAGGGAAATCAGCCCCAGCATTTT.